This T cell receptor beta chain appears in the sequencing data of a study of Ad26.COV2.S vaccination and SARS-CoV-2 variants. Germline-derived CDR1 and CDR2 are MNHEY and SVGAGI. Germline trimming cut 2 bases from V and 7 bases from J; bases unmatched to any gene: 4. The CDR3 has 15 residues. Sequencing was performed with immunoSEQ multiplex PCR; in TCRdb, only in-frame clones are kept and a portion is missing. The sample lists some 180,000 clones; roughly 85% were seen once. This TCR came from a human donor who had recovered from COVID-19. V is TRBV6-5 and J is TRBJ2-1; 11 nucleotides line up with TRBD2. Sample: peripheral blood, taken after recovery from COVID-19. The CDR3 loop is CASSYGIAGGNEQFF. DNA of the CDR3: TGTGCCAGCAGTTACGGGATAGCGGGAGGGAATGAGCAGTTCTTC.